This section outlines one T cell receptor (beta chain) sequence together with its context. Its antigen is not identified. This CDR3 spans 15 amino acids. V lost 6 bases and J 3 bases, leaving 15 bases between the germline ends. Looked up from germline, CDR1 is SGHRS and CDR2 is YFSETQ. Each donor was nominally healthy when sampled (though unrecorded immune exposures were likely). This specimen comes from a study of cytomegalovirus exposure and HLA in healthy donors. Overall study results and limits: Earlier analysis yielded a pattern in which most TCR beta V segments were productive about 87% or about 30% of the time.

The PCR used 60 Vbeta and 13 Jbeta primers. Profiled with immunoSEQ multiplex PCR; TCRdb holds only in-frame clones, not every one. The sample has 150,000 to 200,000 clones, approximately 84% seen once. Material: PBMCs. This TCR was recovered from a young woman in good health and CMV-seropositive. The rearrangement joins TRBV5-1 to TRBJ2-2, with a possible D match to TRBD1 (5 bases). The chain's CDR3 is CASTRGPRHTGELFF. CDR3 DNA sequence: TGCGCCAGCACTAGGGGCCCTCGTCACACCGGGGAGCTGTTTTTT.